The rows below give T cell receptor beta chains drawn from one sample of a study of T cells in Graves' hyperthyroidism and ophthalmopathy. Each CDR3 protein is one row after TCRdb ran MiXCR on the multiplex PCR reads. The sample lists 480,000 or so distinct CDR3 sequences; 40% to 50% were seen once. The sample was peripheral blood or thyroid tissue (not recorded which). Every receptor here comes from an adult woman with Graves' disease, either hyperthyroidism or ophthalmopathy (not recorded which). Each CDR3 is given with its conserved first and last residue. D genes are given only for firm matches. The size entry is marked missing in some rows and otherwise reads once, few, many or a size class.

v_gene: TRBV7-2; d_gene: TRBD1; j_gene: TRBJ1-5; abundance: many; CDR3aa: CASSLLGGYSNQPQHF; CDR3nt: TGTGCCAGCAGCTTATTAGGGGGCTATAGCAATCAGCCCCAGCATTTT
v_gene: TRBV7-2; d_gene: -; j_gene: TRBJ1-1; abundance: once; CDR3aa: CASSLVTGVYTEAFF; CDR3nt: TGTGCCAGCAGCTTAGTGACGGGGGTTTACACTGAAGCTTTCTTT
v_gene: TRBV12-3/TRBV12-4; d_gene: -; j_gene: TRBJ1-6; abundance: -; CDR3aa: CASSIGGQTNSPLHF; CDR3nt: TGTGCCAGCAGCATCGGCGGACAGACTAATTCACCCCTCCACTTT
v_gene: TRBV20-1; d_gene: -; j_gene: TRBJ2-5; abundance: many; CDR3aa: CSAYRPSASQETQYF; CDR3nt: TGCAGTGCTTATAGGCCTAGCGCGAGCCAAGAGACCCAGTACTTC
v_gene: TRBV5-1; d_gene: TRBD1; j_gene: TRBJ2-6; abundance: -; CDR3aa: CASSLRSTGGAWANVLTF; CDR3nt: TGCGCCAGCAGCTTGAGGTCGACAGGGGGGGCTTGGGCCAACGTCCTGACTTTC
v_gene: TRBV7-2; d_gene: -; j_gene: TRBJ1-2; abundance: -; CDR3aa: CASSLNAGSYYGYTF; CDR3nt: TGTGCCAGCAGCTTAAACGCAGGGTCCTACTATGGCTACACCTTC
v_gene: TRBV29-1; d_gene: TRBD1; j_gene: TRBJ2-5; abundance: -; CDR3aa: CSVTHRGQETQYF; CDR3nt: TGCAGCGTAACACACAGGGGGCAAGAGACCCAGTACTTC
v_gene: TRBV10-3; d_gene: TRBD1; j_gene: TRBJ2-5; abundance: -; CDR3aa: CAISGGQAVETQYF; CDR3nt: TGTGCCATCAGTGGGGGACAGGCCGTGGAGACCCAGTACTTC
v_gene: TRBV15; d_gene: -; j_gene: TRBJ2-7; abundance: few; CDR3aa: CASRKDGQREQYF; CDR3nt: TGTGCCAGCAGGAAGGACGGACAACGCGAGCAGTACTTC
v_gene: TRBV2; d_gene: TRBD1; j_gene: TRBJ2-7; abundance: many; CDR3aa: CASAGTGGFEQYF; CDR3nt: TGTGCCAGTGCCGGGACAGGGGGCTTCGAGCAGTACTTC
v_gene: TRBV7-9; d_gene: TRBD2; j_gene: TRBJ2-7; abundance: -; CDR3aa: CATGGSSTYEQYF; CDR3nt: TGTGCCACCGGGGGGAGCAGTACCTACGAGCAGTACTTC
v_gene: TRBV7-6; d_gene: -; j_gene: TRBJ2-6; abundance: few; CDR3aa: CASSSPAGANVLTF; CDR3nt: TGTGCCAGCAGCTCCCCGGCTGGGGCCAACGTCCTGACTTTC
v_gene: TRBV20-1; d_gene: -; j_gene: TRBJ1-5; abundance: -; CDR3aa: CSARGRDADQPQHF; CDR3nt: TGCAGTGCTAGGGGTAGGGACGCCGATCAGCCCCAGCATTTT
v_gene: TRBV9; d_gene: -; j_gene: TRBJ2-2; abundance: -; CDR3aa: CASSVVSGLTGELFF; CDR3nt: TGTGCCAGCAGCGTCGTGTCCGGTCTCACCGGGGAGCTGTTTTTT
v_gene: TRBV27; d_gene: -; j_gene: TRBJ1-3; abundance: -; CDR3aa: CASSLQGHGNTIYF; CDR3nt: TGTGCCAGCAGCCTACAGGGTCATGGAAACACCATATATTTT
v_gene: TRBV5-8; d_gene: -; j_gene: TRBJ1-2; abundance: many; CDR3aa: CASSPGSGSSYGYTF; CDR3nt: TGTGCCAGCAGCCCAGGGTCGGGGAGTAGCTATGGCTACACCTTC
v_gene: TRBV29-1; d_gene: -; j_gene: TRBJ2-7; abundance: many; CDR3aa: CSGLRGYEQYF; CDR3nt: TGCAGCGGCCTCAGGGGCTACGAGCAGTACTTC
v_gene: TRBV7-2; d_gene: TRBD1; j_gene: TRBJ1-5; abundance: -; CDR3aa: CASSLFGQGGNQPQHF; CDR3nt: TGTGCCAGCAGCTTATTTGGACAGGGAGGGAATCAGCCCCAGCATTTT
v_gene: TRBV29-1; d_gene: -; j_gene: TRBJ1-5; abundance: -; CDR3aa: CSVLAGNSNQPQHF; CDR3nt: TGCAGCGTTCTGGCGGGGAATAGCAATCAGCCCCAGCATTTT
v_gene: TRBV6-6; d_gene: -; j_gene: TRBJ1-4; abundance: -; CDR3aa: CASSRGGYREKLFF; CDR3nt: TGTGCCAGCAGTCGGGGGGGGTATCGAGAAAAACTGTTTTTT
v_gene: TRBV29-1; d_gene: TRBD1; j_gene: TRBJ2-6; abundance: -; CDR3aa: CSVVGRGNGRANVLTF; CDR3nt: TGCAGCGTTGTGGGCAGGGGGAACGGGAGGGCCAACGTCCTGACTTTC
v_gene: TRBV10-3; d_gene: TRBD1; j_gene: TRBJ1-2; abundance: -; CDR3aa: CAIIEATGGWYGYTF; CDR3nt: TGTGCCATCATCGAGGCAACAGGGGGCTGGTATGGCTACACCTTC
v_gene: TRBV19; d_gene: TRBD1; j_gene: TRBJ1-5; abundance: -; CDR3aa: CASSTAQGAQPQHF; CDR3nt: TGTGCCAGTAGTACAGCCCAGGGGGCTCAGCCCCAGCATTTT
v_gene: TRBV15; d_gene: -; j_gene: TRBJ1-1; abundance: -; CDR3aa: CATSRGAGTEAFF; CDR3nt: TGTGCCACCAGCAGAGGAGCGGGCACTGAAGCTTTCTTT
v_gene: TRBV20-1; d_gene: -; j_gene: TRBJ1-1; abundance: -; CDR3aa: CSARGSLVNTEAFF; CDR3nt: TGCAGTGCTAGAGGGTCACTTGTGAACACTGAAGCTTTCTTT
v_gene: TRBV12-3/TRBV12-4; d_gene: -; j_gene: TRBJ1-2; abundance: many; CDR3aa: CASTPREGGGYTF; CDR3nt: TGTGCCAGCACCCCTCGGGAGGGAGGTGGCTACACCTTC
v_gene: TRBV4-3; d_gene: TRBD1; j_gene: TRBJ1-4; abundance: few; CDR3aa: CASSPDRAVNEKLFF; CDR3nt: TGCGCCAGCAGCCCAGACAGGGCGGTTAATGAAAAACTGTTTTTT
v_gene: TRBV20-1; d_gene: TRBD2; j_gene: TRBJ2-7; abundance: -; CDR3aa: CSARNQAGSNSYEQYF; CDR3nt: TGCAGTGCTAGAAATCAAGCGGGGTCTAACTCCTACGAGCAGTACTTC
v_gene: TRBV7-8; d_gene: TRBD1; j_gene: TRBJ2-2; abundance: many; CDR3aa: CASSYGQARRAGELFF; CDR3nt: TGTGCCAGCAGCTATGGACAGGCTAGAAGGGCCGGGGAGCTGTTTTTT
v_gene: TRBV18; d_gene: TRBD1; j_gene: TRBJ1-5; abundance: -; CDR3aa: CASSAGGGGRNQPQHF; CDR3nt: TGTGCCAGCTCCGCAGGGGGAGGGGGACGTAATCAGCCCCAGCATTTT
v_gene: TRBV10-2; d_gene: TRBD1; j_gene: TRBJ2-7; abundance: few; CDR3aa: CASSERDRGYEQYF; CDR3nt: TGCGCCAGCAGCGAACGGGACAGGGGCTACGAGCAGTACTTC
v_gene: TRBV7-3; d_gene: -; j_gene: TRBJ1-2; abundance: once; CDR3aa: CASSESYLVLYGYTF; CDR3nt: TGTGCCAGCAGTGAAAGCTACTTAGTTCTATATGGCTACACCTTC
v_gene: TRBV19; d_gene: TRBD1; j_gene: TRBJ1-6; abundance: few; CDR3aa: CASSRDSHSPLHF; CDR3nt: TGTGCCAGTAGTCGGGACAGCCATTCACCCCTCCACTTT
v_gene: TRBV29-1; d_gene: -; j_gene: TRBJ2-7; abundance: -; CDR3aa: CSVRTGAYEQYF; CDR3nt: TGCAGTGTTCGGACGGGGGCCTACGAGCAGTACTTC
v_gene: TRBV12-3/TRBV12-4; d_gene: TRBD1; j_gene: TRBJ2-7; abundance: -; CDR3aa: CASGTGQGAGEQYF; CDR3nt: TGTGCCAGCGGGACGGGACAGGGGGCCGGGGAGCAGTACTTC
v_gene: TRBV14; d_gene: -; j_gene: TRBJ2-2; abundance: -; CDR3aa: CASSHRGSNTGELFF; CDR3nt: TGTGCCAGCAGCCACCGGGGCTCGAACACCGGGGAGCTGTTTTTT
v_gene: TRBV29-1; d_gene: -; j_gene: TRBJ1-2; abundance: many; CDR3aa: CSAGGGSANYGYTF; CDR3nt: TGCAGCGCTGGTGGGGGGTCAGCTAACTATGGCTACACCTTC
v_gene: TRBV7-9; d_gene: -; j_gene: TRBJ1-5; abundance: once; CDR3aa: CASSRDGQPQHF; CDR3nt: TGTGCCAGCAGTAGGGACGGTCAGCCCCAGCATTTT
v_gene: TRBV9; d_gene: -; j_gene: TRBJ2-5; abundance: -; CDR3aa: CALLDRNQETQYF; CDR3nt: TGTGCCCTCCTGGACAGAAACCAAGAGACCCAGTACTTC
v_gene: TRBV29-1; d_gene: -; j_gene: TRBJ1-1; abundance: -; CDR3aa: CSVLRTNTEAFF; CDR3nt: TGCAGCGTCCTAAGGACGAACACTGAAGCTTTCTTT
v_gene: TRBV10-1; d_gene: TRBD2; j_gene: TRBJ2-7; abundance: -; CDR3aa: CATILAEAYEQYF; CDR3nt: TGCGCCACCATCCTAGCGGAGGCCTACGAGCAGTACTTC
v_gene: TRBV12-3/TRBV12-4; d_gene: -; j_gene: TRBJ1-5; abundance: many; CDR3aa: CASSYRGAGNQPQHF; CDR3nt: TGTGCCAGCAGTTACCGGGGAGCTGGCAATCAGCCCCAGCATTTT
v_gene: TRBV3-1; d_gene: TRBD1; j_gene: TRBJ1-1; abundance: many; CDR3aa: CASSQGSGGEAEAFF; CDR3nt: TGTGCCAGCAGCCAAGGGTCAGGGGGTGAGGCTGAAGCTTTCTTT
v_gene: TRBV10-1; d_gene: -; j_gene: TRBJ1-1; abundance: -; CDR3aa: CAKNTEAFF; CDR3nt: TGCGCCAAGAACACTGAAGCTTTCTTT
v_gene: TRBV20-1; d_gene: TRBD1; j_gene: TRBJ1-2; abundance: many; CDR3aa: CSANPQQGADYGYTF; CDR3nt: TGCAGTGCTAACCCGCAACAGGGGGCGGACTATGGCTACACCTTC